This TCR beta chain was documented in a study of regulatory T cells in long-lasting Graves disease. The CDR3 covers 14 residues. J lost 2 bases, V lost 8 bases, and 7 bases had no gene match. Germline CDR1 SNHLY, CDR2 FYNNEI. The authors built TCR beta libraries using iRepertoire HTBI primers and Arm-PCR of CDR3 regions. One entry per CDR3 protein, called by TCRdb with MiXCR from the multiplex PCR reads. The top ten clones hold 42% of a sample with 700,000 or so distinct CDR3 sequences, 25% to 30% of them seen once. Overall study findings and caveats: Accuracy may have suffered from the small sample size.

This clonotype was found many times. Its matching antigen is unknown. The time point denotes: persistent/refractory GD, antithyroid drugs over 5 years with positive TRAb. TCR sequences were obtained from RNA taken from PBMCs. This clonotype was sampled from a female donor with Graves disease. Material: peripheral blood mononuclear cells (PBMCs), obtained when the disease was refractory, from a patient treated with antithyroid drugs. This chain uses TRBV2 with TRBJ2-7, with 9 bases aligning to TRBD2. CDR3 loop: CASLAAGGAYEQYF. CDR3 sequence (DNA): TGTGCCAGCTTAGCGGCGGGAGGGGCCTACGAGCAGTACTTC.